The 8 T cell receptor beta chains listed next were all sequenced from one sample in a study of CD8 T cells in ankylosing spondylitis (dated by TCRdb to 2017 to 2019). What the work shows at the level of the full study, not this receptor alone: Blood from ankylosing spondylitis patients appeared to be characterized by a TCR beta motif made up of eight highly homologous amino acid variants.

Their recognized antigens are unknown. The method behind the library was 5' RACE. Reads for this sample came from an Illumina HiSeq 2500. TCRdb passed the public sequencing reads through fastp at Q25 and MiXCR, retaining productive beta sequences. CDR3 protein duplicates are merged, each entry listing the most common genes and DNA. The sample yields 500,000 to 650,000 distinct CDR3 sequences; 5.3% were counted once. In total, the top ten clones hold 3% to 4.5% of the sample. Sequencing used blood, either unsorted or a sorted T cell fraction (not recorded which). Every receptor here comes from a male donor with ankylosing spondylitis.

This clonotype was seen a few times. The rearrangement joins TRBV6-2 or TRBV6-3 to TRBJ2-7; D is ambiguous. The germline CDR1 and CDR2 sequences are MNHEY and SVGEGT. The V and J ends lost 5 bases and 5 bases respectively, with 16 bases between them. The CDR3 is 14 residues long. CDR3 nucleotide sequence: TGTGCCAGCAGTAGGACCGGGTCTTGGGACGAGCAGTACTTC. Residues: CASSRTGSWDEQYF.

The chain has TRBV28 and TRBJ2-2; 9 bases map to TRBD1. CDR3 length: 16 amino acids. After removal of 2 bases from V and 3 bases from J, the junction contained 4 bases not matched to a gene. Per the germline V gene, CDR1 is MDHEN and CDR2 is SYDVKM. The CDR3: CASSLLRTGDTGELFF. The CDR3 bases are TGTGCCAGCAGTTTACTAAGGACAGGGGACACCGGGGAGCTGTTTTTT.

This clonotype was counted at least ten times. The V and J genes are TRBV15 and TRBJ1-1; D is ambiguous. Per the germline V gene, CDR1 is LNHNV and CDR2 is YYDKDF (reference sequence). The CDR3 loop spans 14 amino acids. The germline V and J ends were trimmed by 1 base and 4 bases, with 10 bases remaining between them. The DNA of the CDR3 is TGTGCCACCAGCAGAGTTGGATGGGTCACTGAAGCTTTCTTT. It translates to CATSRVGWVTEAFF.

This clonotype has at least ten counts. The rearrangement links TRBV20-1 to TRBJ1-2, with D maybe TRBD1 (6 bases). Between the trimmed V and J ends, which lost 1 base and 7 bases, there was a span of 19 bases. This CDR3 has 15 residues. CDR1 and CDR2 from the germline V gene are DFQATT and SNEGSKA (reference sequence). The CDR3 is CSARGVPAGDLGYTF. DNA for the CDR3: TGCAGTGCTAGAGGGGTTCCGGCAGGGGATCTTGGCTACACCTTC.

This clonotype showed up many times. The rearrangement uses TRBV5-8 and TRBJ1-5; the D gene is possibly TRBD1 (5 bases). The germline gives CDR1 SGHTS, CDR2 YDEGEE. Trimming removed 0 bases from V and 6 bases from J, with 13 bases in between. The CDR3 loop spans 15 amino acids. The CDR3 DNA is TGTGCCAGCAGCTTGGTGGGGGGACGGAGTCAGCCCCAGCATTTT. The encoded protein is CASSLVGGRSQPQHF.

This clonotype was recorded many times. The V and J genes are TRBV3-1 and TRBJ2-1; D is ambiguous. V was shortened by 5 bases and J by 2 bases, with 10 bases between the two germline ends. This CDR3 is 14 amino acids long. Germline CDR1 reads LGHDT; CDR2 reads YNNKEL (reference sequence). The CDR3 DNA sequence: TGTGCCAGCAGCTTGCTCCTACCCTACAATGAGCAGTTCTTC. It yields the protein CASSLLLPYNEQFF.

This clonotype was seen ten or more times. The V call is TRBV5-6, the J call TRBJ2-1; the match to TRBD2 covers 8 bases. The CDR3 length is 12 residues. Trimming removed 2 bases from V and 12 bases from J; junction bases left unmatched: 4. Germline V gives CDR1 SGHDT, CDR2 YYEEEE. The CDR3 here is CASSLRLAGQFF. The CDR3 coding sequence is TGTGCCAGCAGCTTACGGCTAGCGGGGCAGTTCTTC.

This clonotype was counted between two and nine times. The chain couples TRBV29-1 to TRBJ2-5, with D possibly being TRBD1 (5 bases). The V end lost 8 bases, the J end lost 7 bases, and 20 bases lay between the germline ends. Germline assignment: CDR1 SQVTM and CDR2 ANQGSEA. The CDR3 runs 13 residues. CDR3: CSSSLGEIGTQYF. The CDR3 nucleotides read TGCAGCTCATCCTTAGGGGAAATTGGGACCCAGTACTTC.